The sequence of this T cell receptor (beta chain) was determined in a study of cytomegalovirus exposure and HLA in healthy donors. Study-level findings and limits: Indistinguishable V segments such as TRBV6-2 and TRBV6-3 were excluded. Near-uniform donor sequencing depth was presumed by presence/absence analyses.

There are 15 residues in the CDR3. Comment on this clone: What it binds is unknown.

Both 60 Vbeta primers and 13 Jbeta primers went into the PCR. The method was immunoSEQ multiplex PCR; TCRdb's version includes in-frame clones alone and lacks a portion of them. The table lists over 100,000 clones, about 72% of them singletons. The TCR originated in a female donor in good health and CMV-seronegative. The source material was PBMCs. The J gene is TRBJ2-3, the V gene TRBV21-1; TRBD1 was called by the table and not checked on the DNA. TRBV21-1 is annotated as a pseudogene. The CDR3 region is CASGPGQGMADTQYF. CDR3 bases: TGTGCCAGCGGACCGGGACAGGGGATGGCAGATACGCAGTATTTT.